This TCR beta chain appears in the sequencing data of a study of cytomegalovirus exposure and HLA in healthy donors. As to this clone: The antigen is not known.

From germline, CDR1 is SGHTA and CDR2 FQGNSA. CDR3 length: 15 amino acids. Unmatched junction bases numbered 7, after V lost 4 bases and J lost 7 bases. The PCR ran on 60 Vbeta and 13 Jbeta primers. Some clones are missing from TCRdb's copy, which holds only in-frame ones; the method was immunoSEQ multiplex PCR. The sample carries approximately 120,000 clones, 69% recorded once. Overall study results and limits: About 87% or about 30% of the time was how often most TCR beta V segments were productive, according to an earlier analysis. Donor immune exposure was known only as CMV serostatus.

Sample: PBMCs. This chain links TRBV7-2 with TRBJ2-4, with TRBD2 identical over 10 bases. This TCR was recovered from a woman in her 70s in good health and CMV-seropositive. CDR3 sequence (DNA): TGTGCCAGCAGCTACCTAGCGGGGGAACGGAACATTCAGTACTTC. Its translation: CASSYLAGERNIQYF.